This entry is about one T cell receptor (beta chain). Its antigen is still unknown. Amplification of TCR beta used genomic DNA extracted from peripheral blood. This sample was included in a study of T cell repertoires in aging, cancer and after chemotherapy. Study context: Six age groups, ranging from 30 or younger to 70 or older, included the donors. Study-level findings and limits: Untreated cancer patients had significantly lower blood TCR diversity than age-matched healthy donors. Healthy donors lost TCR diversity with age mainly through richness, cancer patients through richness and evenness.

With 0 bases removed from V and 0 bases from J, the gap between germline ends came to 12 bases. Germline loops: CDR1 MNHEY, CDR2 SVGAGI. CDR3 length: 17 residues. TRB rearrangements spanning V, D and J were amplified using mixed TRB-A/B primers. Each CDR3 protein is one row after TCRdb ran MiXCR on the multiplex PCR reads. The sample contains a few thousand distinct CDR3 sequences, roughly half of which appear only once. This clonotype was obtained from a human donor with a solid tumor. The chain recombines TRBV6-5 with TRBJ2-1, with D maybe TRBD2 (5 bases). Sequenced: blood. In nucleotides, the CDR3 is TGTGCCAGCAGTTACTCGAGGAGGTGGAGCTCCTACAATGAGCAGTTCTTC. The encoded protein is CASSYSRRWSSYNEQFF.